This TCR beta chain was documented in a study of cytotoxic CD8 clonotypes in ibrutinib-treated CLL. General observations from the study: Public clonotypes were seen rarely and were contracted or stable on treatment.

Around 2.1 micrograms of genomic DNA from cryopreserved PBMCs went into TCR beta libraries. The data were produced by immunoSEQ multiplex PCR, yet TCRdb's version contains in-frame clones alone and is incomplete. The table records about 25,000 clones, roughly 85% of them present only once. On this clone: Its matching antigen is unknown.

The CDR3 has 10 amino acids. Germline CDR1 is MNHNY and CDR2 is SVGAGI (reference sequence). Trimming shortened V by 6 bases and J by 5 bases, and 5 bases separated the two germline ends. The chain couples TRBV6-6 to TRBJ2-7; D uncertain. The source of this sequence is a human donor with chronic lymphocytic leukemia. The source was PBMCs, collected after 24 months of ibrutinib treatment. The CDR3 loop is CASRGNEQYF. DNA of the CDR3: TGTGCCAGCAGGGGAAACGAGCAGTACTTC.